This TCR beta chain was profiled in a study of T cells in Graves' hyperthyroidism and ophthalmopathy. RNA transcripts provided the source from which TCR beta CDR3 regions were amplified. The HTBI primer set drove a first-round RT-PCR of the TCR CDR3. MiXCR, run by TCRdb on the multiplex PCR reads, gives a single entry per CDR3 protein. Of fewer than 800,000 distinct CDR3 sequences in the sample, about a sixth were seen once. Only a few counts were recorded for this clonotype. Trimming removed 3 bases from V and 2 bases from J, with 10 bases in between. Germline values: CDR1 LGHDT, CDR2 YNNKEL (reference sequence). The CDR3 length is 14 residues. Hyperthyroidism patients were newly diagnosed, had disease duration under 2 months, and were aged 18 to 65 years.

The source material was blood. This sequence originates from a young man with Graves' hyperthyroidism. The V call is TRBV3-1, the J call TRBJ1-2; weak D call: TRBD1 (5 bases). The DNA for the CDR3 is TGTGCCAGCAGCCACCGCGAGGGGAACTATGGCTACACCTTC. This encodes CASSHREGNYGYTF. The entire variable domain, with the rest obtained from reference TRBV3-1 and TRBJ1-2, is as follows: DTAVSQTPKYLVTQMGNDKSIKCEQNLGHDTMYWYKQDSKKFLKIMFSYNNKELIINETVPNRFSPKSPDKAHLNLHINSLELGDSAVYFCASSHREGNYGYTFGSGTRLTVV.